This is a list of T cell receptor beta chains from one sample in a study of blood T cell repertoires in COVID-19. Here immunoSEQ multiplex PCR was the method, and the copy in TCRdb shows in-frame clones only, minus some. The repertoire holds about 190,000 clones, approximately 80% seen once, with roughly 12% in the top ten. The sequencing input was peripheral blood. The source of these receptors is a woman aged 45-65 years with acute or convalescent COVID-19. The CDR3 runs from the conserved cysteine through the conserved F or W. D genes are given only for firm matches. The size of a clone is reported for some rows only, either as once, few or many, or as a class for expanded clones.

TRBV19,15,TRBD1,TRBJ1-3,NA,CATGGTGLSGNTIYF,TGTGCCACCGGGGGGACAGGTCTCTCTGGAAACACCATATATTTT
TRBV12-3/TRBV12-4,13,NA,TRBJ1-6,NA,CASSRSSDSPLHF,TGTGCCAGCAGTCGTAGTTCCGATTCACCCCTCCACTTT
TRBV19,20,NA,TRBJ2-3,NA,CASSSGGVPGGVRSADTQYF,TGTGCCAGTAGTAGTGGCGGAGTACCCGGAGGTGTCCGGAGCGCAGATACGCAGTATTTT
TRBV20-1,16,TRBD2,TRBJ2-3,NA,CSASRGGFSSTDTQYF,TGCAGTGCTAGTCGGGGGGGCTTTTCTAGCACAGATACGCAGTATTTT
TRBV10-2,13,NA,TRBJ2-7,NA,CASSDQDIYEQYF,TGCGCCAGCAGTGATCAGGATATCTACGAGCAGTACTTC
TRBV19,12,NA,TRBJ2-7,few,CASSAGTYEQYF,TGTGCCAGTAGCGCAGGGACCTACGAGCAGTACTTC
TRBV6-6,13,NA,TRBJ2-7,few,CASSCPTCYEQYF,TGTGCCAGCAGTTGCCCGACTTGTTACGAGCAGTACTTC
TRBV5-6,12,NA,TRBJ2-3,NA,CASSRFLDTQYF,TGTGCCAGCAGCCGTTTCTTAGATACGCAGTATTTT
TRBV28,11,NA,TRBJ2-3,NA,CASGQGDTQYF,TGTGCCAGCGGCCAGGGAGATACGCAGTATTTT
TRBV5-1,14,NA,TRBJ1-2,few,CASSLASQNYGYTF,TGCGCCAGCAGCTTGGCCTCACAGAACTATGGCTACACCTTC
TRBV3-1/TRBV3-2,13,NA,TRBJ1-5,NA,CASSQDLNQPQHF,TGTGCCAGCAGCCAAGATCTCAATCAGCCCCAGCATTTT
TRBV7-2,11,NA,TRBJ1-5,NA,CASSSGQPQHF,TGTGCCAGCAGTTCGGGTCAGCCCCAGCATTTT
TRBV10-2,14,TRBD1,TRBJ2-7,NA,CASHPGQGVYEQYF,TGCGCCAGCCATCCGGGACAGGGTGTTTACGAGCAGTACTTC
TRBV2,15,NA,TRBJ2-1,once,CASSTGISSYNEQFF,TGTGCCAGCAGTACCGGGATTAGCTCCTACAATGAGCAGTTCTTC
TRBV10-2,14,NA,TRBJ1-3,NA,CASSEAGSGNTIYF,TGCGCCAGCAGTGAGGCGGGATCTGGAAACACCATATATTTT
TRBV3-1/TRBV3-2,15,NA,TRBJ2-7,NA,CASSLSGTHPNEQYF,TGTGCCAGCAGCCTTTCCGGGACTCATCCTAACGAGCAGTACTTC
TRBV6-2/TRBV6-3,17,TRBD2,TRBJ2-2,NA,CASSYLGLAGATGELFF,TGTGCCAGCAGTTACCTCGGACTAGCGGGAGCCACCGGGGAGCTGTTTTTT
TRBV5-4,14,NA,TRBJ2-7,NA,CASSKETGTYEQYF,TGTGCCAGCAGCAAGGAGACCGGGACCTACGAGCAGTACTTC
TRBV6-5,15,NA,TRBJ2-2,NA,CASRPRGPDTGELFF,TGTGCCAGCAGGCCTAGGGGTCCGGACACCGGGGAGCTGTTTTTT
TRBV19,15,NA,TRBJ2-2,NA,CASSIDLRGSGELFF,TGTGCCAGTAGTATCGACTTACGGGGGTCAGGGGAGCTGTTTTTT
TRBV6-5,13,TRBD1,TRBJ2-2,NA,CASRLGQEGELFF,TGTGCCAGTCGCTTGGGACAGGAAGGGGAGCTGTTTTTT
TRBV7-2,16,NA,TRBJ1-5,NA,CASSLVGGSSNQPQHF,TGTGCCAGCAGCTTAGTTGGCGGATCTAGCAATCAGCCCCAGCATTTT
TRBV9,13,NA,TRBJ1-5,once,CASSVAPNQPQHF,TGTGCCAGCAGCGTAGCTCCCAATCAGCCCCAGCATTTT
TRBV30,14,TRBD1,TRBJ2-7,NA,CAWSQGQGAYEQYF,TGTGCCTGGAGCCAAGGACAGGGGGCCTACGAGCAGTACTTC
TRBV11-2,14,TRBD1,TRBJ1-3,NA,CASSLTGDGNTIYF,TGTGCCAGCAGCTTAACAGGGGACGGAAACACCATATATTTT
TRBV9,14,NA,TRBJ1-1,NA,CASSVGFQDTEAFF,TGTGCCAGCAGCGTAGGCTTTCAGGACACTGAAGCTTTCTTT
TRBV19,17,NA,TRBJ2-6,NA,CASSIDRVKSGANVLTF,TGTGCCAGTAGTATAGACAGGGTGAAATCTGGGGCCAACGTCCTGACTTTC
TRBV19,15,TRBD1,TRBJ2-3,NA,CASSILGQGADTQYF,TGTGCCAGTAGTATCTTGGGACAGGGTGCAGATACGCAGTATTTT
TRBV19,15,NA,TRBJ2-6,NA,CASSPGGSGANVLTF,TGTGCCAGTAGTCCCGGGGGCTCTGGGGCCAACGTCCTGACTTTC
TRBV7-2,16,NA,TRBJ2-3,NA,CASAEGPATVEDTQYF,TGTGCCAGCGCGGAGGGGCCCGCAACGGTAGAAGATACGCAGTATTTT
TRBV18,14,NA,TRBJ2-7,once,CASSPPGGNYEQYF,TGTGCCAGCTCACCACCCGGCGGGAATTACGAGCAGTACTTC
TRBV28,14,NA,TRBJ1-5,NA,CAGRSGYSNQPQHF,TGTGCCGGGAGGTCCGGTTATAGCAATCAGCCCCAGCATTTT
TRBV18,13,TRBD1,TRBJ2-1,few,CASSPLTGGHQFF,TGTGCCAGCTCACCACTTACAGGGGGACACCAGTTCTTC
TRBV14,14,TRBD1,TRBJ2-3,few,CASSQTGGLDTQYF,TGTGCCAGCAGCCAGACAGGGGGATTAGATACGCAGTATTTT
TRBV28,14,TRBD1,TRBJ2-7,NA,CASSPPGGVSEQYF,TGTGCCAGCAGTCCCCCAGGGGGTGTTAGCGAGCAGTACTTC
TRBV4-2,20,TRBD2,TRBJ2-2,once,CASSQDIGWTSGSNTGELFF,TGTGCCAGCAGCCAAGATATAGGCTGGACTAGCGGGTCGAACACCGGGGAGCTGTTTTTT
TRBV9,14,NA,TRBJ2-5,NA,CASSVGTLQETQYF,TGTGCCAGCAGCGTTGGGACTCTCCAAGAGACCCAGTACTTC
TRBV28,11,NA,TRBJ2-5,once,CASSFNRVGYF,TGTGCCAGCAGTTTCAACAGGGTGGGGTACTTC
TRBV3-1/TRBV3-2,17,TRBD2,TRBJ2-1,NA,CASSPLLISGGALEQFF,TGTGCCAGCAGCCCCCTTTTGATTAGCGGGGGGGCGCTTGAGCAGTTCTTC
TRBV6-5,13,TRBD1,TRBJ1-4,NA,CASSRQGGEKLFF,TGTGCCAGCTCAAGACAGGGGGGAGAAAAACTGTTTTTT
TRBV12-3/TRBV12-4,13,TRBD2,TRBJ2-3,NA,CATGGGFTDTQYF,TGTGCCACCGGCGGGGGTTTCACAGATACGCAGTATTTT
TRBV12-3/TRBV12-4,13,NA,TRBJ1-3,NA,CASGQGHGNTIYF,TGTGCCAGCGGTCAGGGACATGGAAACACCATATATTTT
TRBV5-1,17,TRBD2,TRBJ2-2,NA,CASSPGLAGGYTGELFF,TGCGCCAGCAGCCCGGGACTAGCGGGGGGATACACCGGGGAGCTGTTTTTT
TRBV7-2,13,NA,TRBJ1-2,NA,CASSLMNSNGYTF,TGTGCCAGCAGCTTAATGAACAGTAATGGCTACACCTTC
TRBV7-2,15,NA,TRBJ2-2,NA,CASSRTNLNTGELFF,TGTGCCAGCAGTAGGACTAACCTTAACACCGGGGAGCTGTTTTTT
TRBV7-2,16,TRBD1,TRBJ2-2,NA,CASSLGQGPLTGELFF,TGTGCCAGCAGCTTGGGACAGGGCCCTCTCACCGGGGAGCTGTTTTTT
TRBV6-5,14,NA,TRBJ1-1,NA,CASRAEADSTEAFF,TGTGCCAGCAGAGCTGAGGCGGATTCCACTGAAGCTTTCTTT
TRBV28,15,TRBD1,TRBJ1-2,few,CASSPGGTRRYGYTF,TGTGCCAGCAGTCCAGGGGGGACTCGGCGTTATGGCTACACCTTC
TRBV4-3,14,NA,TRBJ1-1,NA,CASSQDRVNTEAFF,TGCGCCAGCAGCCAAGATCGGGTGAACACTGAAGCTTTCTTT
TRBV5-1,15,NA,TRBJ1-3,NA,CASSLGTFSGNTIYF,TGCGCCAGCAGCTTGGGAACTTTCTCTGGAAACACCATATATTTT
TRBV28,15,TRBD1,TRBJ1-4,NA,CASSRPGTGRQKLFF,TGTGCCAGCAGTCGTCCCGGGACAGGGAGGCAAAAACTGTTTTTT
TRBV9,15,TRBD1,TRBJ1-5,NA,CASSVETGANQPQHF,TGTGCCAGCAGCGTTGAGACAGGGGCCAATCAGCCCCAGCATTTT
TRBV6-5,15,NA,TRBJ2-7,NA,CASIPRLEIIYEQYF,TGTGCCAGCATCCCACGACTGGAAATTATCTACGAGCAGTACTTC
TRBV11-2,15,TRBD1,TRBJ1-4,once,CASSFQGARNEKLFF,TGTGCCAGCAGCTTCCAGGGGGCGCGAAATGAAAAACTGTTTTTT
TRBV6-2/TRBV6-3,17,NA,TRBJ1-5,once,CASSYSIGGPEAQPQHF,TGTGCCAGCAGTTACTCGATCGGGGGACCGGAGGCTCAGCCCCAGCATTTT